Listed below are T cell receptor beta chains from one sample, sequenced in a study of PD-1 blockade in classical Hodgkin lymphoma. Clones were sequenced by immunoSEQ multiplex PCR, and TCRdb holds only the in-frame ones, with some missing. The sample holds approximately 90,000 clones, approximately 83% seen once. The sample in question was peripheral blood mononuclear cells (PBMCs), obtained before the fourth cycle of nivolumab. The receptor set was obtained from a human donor with classical Hodgkin lymphoma. CDR3s include the opening cysteine and the closing phenylalanine or tryptophan. D genes are given only for firm matches. Size values are once, few and many counts, or a class for expanded clones, and some rows have none.

V	J	size	D	DNA	CDR3
TRBV14	TRBJ2-3	.	TRBD2	TGTGCCAGCAGCCTCCGGACTAGCGGCCCAGATACGCAGTATTTT	CASSLRTSGPDTQYF
TRBV7-6	TRBJ1-4	.	.	TGTGCCAGCAGTTTAGACAGCTTTAATGAAAAACTGTTTTTT	CASSLDSFNEKLFF
TRBV14	TRBJ2-5	.	.	TGTGCCAGCAGCCAAGGGATCAGGGTACTCCAAGAGACCCAGTACTTC	CASSQGIRVLQETQYF
TRBV6-6	TRBJ2-7	.	.	TGTGCCAGCAGTTACGAGTCTACGAGGACTTCGCAGCAGTACTTC	CASSYESTRTSQQYF
TRBV29-1	TRBJ2-3	.	.	TGCAGCGTAGGAGATACGCAGTATTTT	CSVGDTQYF
TRBV10-3	TRBJ1-5	.	TRBD1	TGTGCCATCAGTGAAGGACAGGGGGATCAGCCCCAGCATTTT	CAISEGQGDQPQHF
TRBV5-1	TRBJ2-1	.	TRBD2	TGCGCCAGCAGCCCACAGGGGACTAGCAGGGTGCGGTTCTTC	CASSPQGTSRVRFF
TRBV6-5	TRBJ2-1	.	.	TGTGCCACCCGCGAAAACAATGAGCAGTTCTTC	CATRENNEQFF
TRBV2	TRBJ2-6	.	TRBD1	TGTGCCAGCAGTGTGGGGACAGGGCCTGGGGCCAACGTCCTGACTTTC	CASSVGTGPGANVLTF
TRBV14	TRBJ2-2	.	.	TGTGCCAGCAGCCAAGTCCGAGGGGCCGGGGAGCTGTTTTTT	CASSQVRGAGELFF
TRBV5-4	TRBJ2-1	.	TRBD1	TGTGCCAGCAGAGTGGACAGGGGGCCATTCCATGAGCAGTTCTTC	CASRVDRGPFHEQFF
TRBV19	TRBJ1-5	few	.	TGTGCCAGTAGTATGAGAGGGGTCAATCAGCCCCAGCATTTT	CASSMRGVNQPQHF
TRBV5-1	TRBJ2-5	.	TRBD1	TGCGCCAGCAGCCCCGGGACAGGGAGTGAGACCCAGTACTTC	CASSPGTGSETQYF
TRBV27	TRBJ2-3	.	TRBD2	TGTGCCAGCAGTCTCCGAACTAGCGGGAGGGCCGGGTGGGCAGATACGCAGTATTTT	CASSLRTSGRAGWADTQYF
TRBV28	TRBJ2-2	.	TRBD2	TGTGCCAGCAGTTTATGGGGGAGGGGCTCCGGGGAGCTGTTTTTT	CASSLWGRGSGELFF
TRBV5-4	TRBJ2-5	.	.	TGTGCCAGCAGCTTGGATTACGGGGAAGAGACCCAGTACTTC	CASSLDYGEETQYF
TRBV10-3	TRBJ2-7	.	TRBD1	TGTGCCATCAGTGGGGGACAGGGGGCTTACGAGCAGTACTTC	CAISGGQGAYEQYF
TRBV10-3	TRBJ1-1	.	TRBD1	TGTGCCATCAGTGAAACAGGGGGCACTGAAGCTTTCTTT	CAISETGGTEAFF
TRBV10-3	TRBJ2-1	.	TRBD1	TGTGCCATCAGTGAGGGACAGGGGCGCCACAATGAGCAGTTCTTC	CAISEGQGRHNEQFF
TRBV5-6	TRBJ1-1	.	TRBD1	TGTGCCAGCAGCTTGCCCTCATGGACAGGGGAAACTGAAGCTTTCTTT	CASSLPSWTGETEAFF
TRBV7-9	TRBJ2-7	few	.	TGTGCCAGCAGCCCCCACAGGGAGGGCGAGCAGTACTTC	CASSPHREGEQYF
TRBV5-1	TRBJ1-2	.	.	TGCGCCAGCAGCCTCGATCAGCCTAACTATGGCTACACCTTC	CASSLDQPNYGYTF
TRBV6-5	TRBJ2-5	.	.	TGTGCCAGCAGTCGACTAGGGTTGCAAGAGACCCAGTACTTC	CASSRLGLQETQYF
TRBV5-4	TRBJ2-7	.	TRBD2	TGTGCCAGCAGCCTGACGCTAGCGGGAGACGAGCAGTACTTC	CASSLTLAGDEQYF
TRBV19	TRBJ2-1	.	TRBD2	TGTGCCAGTACTTCGACTAGCGGGAGGTTAAATGAGCAGTTCTTC	CASTSTSGRLNEQFF
TRBV2	TRBJ1-5	few	TRBD1	TGTGCCAGCAGTGGCGGGGGACAGGGTAGGAGTCAGCCCCAGCATTTT	CASSGGGQGRSQPQHF
TRBV18	TRBJ2-7	.	TRBD2	TGTGCCAGCTCACCACAGGTCGATGGCGGGAGGAACCCCTACGAGCAGTACTTC	CASSPQVDGGRNPYEQYF
TRBV6-4	TRBJ2-2	.	TRBD2	TGTGCCAGCCCCCGGACTAGCGGGAGGGCCGGGGAGCTGTTTTTT	CASPRTSGRAGELFF
TRBV7-2	TRBJ2-7	.	TRBD1	TGTGCCAGCAGCCCCCGGGACAGGGTTCGGGAGCAGTACTTC	CASSPRDRVREQYF
TRBV14	TRBJ1-1	.	TRBD1	TGTGCCAGCAGCCGACAGGGGTGGTCCACTGAAGCTTTCTTT	CASSRQGWSTEAFF
TRBV4-2	TRBJ1-2	.	.	TGTGCCAGCAGCCAAGATCTTGTGAGGGCCGGGGAGGGCTACACCTTC	CASSQDLVRAGEGYTF
TRBV5-8	TRBJ1-4	.	.	TGTGCCAGCCTTCGACAGCCCGGTGAAAAACTGTTTTTT	CASLRQPGEKLFF
TRBV7-9	TRBJ2-3	.	TRBD2	TGTGCCAGCAGCCCGCTAGCGGGAGCCGGAGATACGCAGTATTTT	CASSPLAGAGDTQYF
TRBV5-1	TRBJ2-3	.	.	TGCGCCAGCAGCATCGACGCACCCAGGGGCACAGATACGCAGTATTTT	CASSIDAPRGTDTQYF